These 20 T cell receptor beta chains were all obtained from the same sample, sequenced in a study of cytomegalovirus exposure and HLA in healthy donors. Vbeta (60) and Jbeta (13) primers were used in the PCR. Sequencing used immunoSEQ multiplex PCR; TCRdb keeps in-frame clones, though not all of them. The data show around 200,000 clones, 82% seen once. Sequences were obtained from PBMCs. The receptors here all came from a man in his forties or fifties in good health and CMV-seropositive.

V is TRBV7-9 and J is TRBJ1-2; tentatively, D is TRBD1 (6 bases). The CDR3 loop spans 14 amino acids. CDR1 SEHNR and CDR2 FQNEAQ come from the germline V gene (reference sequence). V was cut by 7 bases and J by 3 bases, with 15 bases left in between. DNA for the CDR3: TGTGCCAGCACCTTTTCAGGGGTTGACTATGGCTACACCTTC. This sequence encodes CASTFSGVDYGYTF.

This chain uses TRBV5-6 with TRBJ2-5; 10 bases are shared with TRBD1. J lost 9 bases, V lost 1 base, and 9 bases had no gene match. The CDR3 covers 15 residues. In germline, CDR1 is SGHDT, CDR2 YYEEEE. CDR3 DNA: TGTGCCAGCAGCTTGAGGACAGGGGGGCGTTCGGCCCAGTACTTC. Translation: CASSLRTGGRSAQYF.

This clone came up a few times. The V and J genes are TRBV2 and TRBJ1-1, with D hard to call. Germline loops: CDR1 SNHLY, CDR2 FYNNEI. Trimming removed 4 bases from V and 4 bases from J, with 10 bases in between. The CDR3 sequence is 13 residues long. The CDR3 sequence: CASSVTPGTEAFF. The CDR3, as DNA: TGTGCCAGCAGTGTGACCCCGGGCACTGAAGCTTTCTTT.

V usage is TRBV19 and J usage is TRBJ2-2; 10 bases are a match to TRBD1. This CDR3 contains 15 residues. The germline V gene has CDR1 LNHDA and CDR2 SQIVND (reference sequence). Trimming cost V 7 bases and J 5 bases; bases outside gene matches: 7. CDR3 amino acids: CASTGDRGWTGELFF. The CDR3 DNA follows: TGTGCCAGTACAGGGGACAGGGGTTGGACCGGGGAGCTGTTTTTT.

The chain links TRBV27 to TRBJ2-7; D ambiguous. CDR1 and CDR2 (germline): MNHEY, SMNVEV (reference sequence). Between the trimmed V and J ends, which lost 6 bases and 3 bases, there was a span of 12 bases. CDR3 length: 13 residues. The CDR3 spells CASSQNVVYEQYF. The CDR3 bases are TGTGCCAGCAGCCAGAACGTCGTCTACGAGCAGTACTTC.

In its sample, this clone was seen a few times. The CDR3: CASSGPGQAALLAYEQYF. In DNA form, the CDR3 reads TGTGCCAGCAGTGGACCGGGACAGGCGGCCCTCCTCGCCTACGAGCAGTACTTC. The chain couples TRBV6-1 to TRBJ2-7; 8 bases match TRBD1. There are 18 residues in the CDR3. Germline V gene sequence: CDR1 MNHNS, CDR2 SASEGT. The V and J ends lost 4 bases and 2 bases, in that order; junction bases with no gene match: 16.

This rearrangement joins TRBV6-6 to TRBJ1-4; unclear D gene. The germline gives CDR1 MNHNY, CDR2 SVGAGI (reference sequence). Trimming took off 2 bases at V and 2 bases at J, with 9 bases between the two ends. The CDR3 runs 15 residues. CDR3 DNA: TGTGCCAGCAGTTACGGGTGGGAGACTAATGAAAAACTGTTTTTT. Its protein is CASSYGWETNEKLFF.

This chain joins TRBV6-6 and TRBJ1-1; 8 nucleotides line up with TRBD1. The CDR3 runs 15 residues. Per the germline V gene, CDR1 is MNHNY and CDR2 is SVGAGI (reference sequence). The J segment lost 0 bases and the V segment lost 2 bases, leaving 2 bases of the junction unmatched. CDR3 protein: CASSYRTGMNTEAFF. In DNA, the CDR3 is TGTGCCAGCAGTTACCGGACAGGGATGAACACTGAAGCTTTCTTT.

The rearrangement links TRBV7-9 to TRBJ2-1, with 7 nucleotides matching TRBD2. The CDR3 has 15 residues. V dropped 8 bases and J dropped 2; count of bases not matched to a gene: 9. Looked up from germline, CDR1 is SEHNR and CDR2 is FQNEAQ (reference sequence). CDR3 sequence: CASRLGGGTYNEQFF. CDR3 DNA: TGTGCCAGCCGCCTGGGGGGAGGGACCTACAATGAGCAGTTCTTC.

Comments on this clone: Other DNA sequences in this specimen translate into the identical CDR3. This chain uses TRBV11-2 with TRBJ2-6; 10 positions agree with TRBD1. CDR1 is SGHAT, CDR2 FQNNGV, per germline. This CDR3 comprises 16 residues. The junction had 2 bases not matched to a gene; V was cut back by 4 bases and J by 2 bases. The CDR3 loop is CASSSGTGAGANVLTF. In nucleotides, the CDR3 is TGTGCCAGCAGCTCCGGGACAGGGGCTGGGGCCAACGTCCTGACTTTC.

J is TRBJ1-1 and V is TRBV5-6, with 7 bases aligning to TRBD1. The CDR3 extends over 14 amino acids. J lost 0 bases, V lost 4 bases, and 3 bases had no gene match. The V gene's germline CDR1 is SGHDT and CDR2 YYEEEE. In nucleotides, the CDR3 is TGTGCCAGCAGCCTCGGACAGGTGAACACTGAAGCTTTCTTT. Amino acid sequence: CASSLGQVNTEAFF.

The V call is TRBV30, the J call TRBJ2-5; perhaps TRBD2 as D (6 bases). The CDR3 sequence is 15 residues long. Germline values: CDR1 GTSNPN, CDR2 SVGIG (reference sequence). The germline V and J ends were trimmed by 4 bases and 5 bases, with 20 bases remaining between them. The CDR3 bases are TGTGCCTGGACCGGAGGGCAGGGACCTTTGGAGACCCAGTACTTC. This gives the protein CAWTGGQGPLETQYF.

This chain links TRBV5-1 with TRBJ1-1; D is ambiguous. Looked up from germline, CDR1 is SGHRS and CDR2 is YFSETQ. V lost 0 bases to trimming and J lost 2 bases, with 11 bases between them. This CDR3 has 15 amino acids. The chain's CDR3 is CASSLEVGRNTEAFF. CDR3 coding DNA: TGCGCCAGCAGCTTGGAGGTAGGGAGAAACACTGAAGCTTTCTTT.

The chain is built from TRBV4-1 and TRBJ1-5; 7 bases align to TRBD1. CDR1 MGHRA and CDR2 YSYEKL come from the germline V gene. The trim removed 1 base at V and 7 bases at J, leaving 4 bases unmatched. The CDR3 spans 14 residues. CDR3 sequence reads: CASSQGKGQQPQHF. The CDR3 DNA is TGCGCCAGCAGCCAAGGGAAGGGACAGCAGCCCCAGCATTTT.

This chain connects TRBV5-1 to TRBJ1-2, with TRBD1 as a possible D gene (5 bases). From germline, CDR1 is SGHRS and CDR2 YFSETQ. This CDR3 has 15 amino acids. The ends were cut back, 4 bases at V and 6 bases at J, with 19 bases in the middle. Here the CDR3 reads CASSPGDLTWDGYTF. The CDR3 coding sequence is TGCGCCAGCAGCCCGGGGGACCTAACCTGGGATGGCTACACCTTC. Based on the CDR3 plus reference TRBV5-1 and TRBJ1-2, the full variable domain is KAGVTQTPRYLIKTRGQQVTLSCSPISGHRSVSWYQQTPGQGLQFLFEYFSETQRNKGNFPGRFSGRQFSNSRSEMNVSTLELGDSALYLCASSPGDLTWDGYTFGSGTRLTVV.

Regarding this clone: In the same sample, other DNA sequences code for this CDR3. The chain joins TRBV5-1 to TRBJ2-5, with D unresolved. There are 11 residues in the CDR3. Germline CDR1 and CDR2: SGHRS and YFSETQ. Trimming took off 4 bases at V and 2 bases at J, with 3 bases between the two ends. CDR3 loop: CASSQQETQYF. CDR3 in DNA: TGCGCCAGCAGCCAACAAGAGACCCAGTACTTC. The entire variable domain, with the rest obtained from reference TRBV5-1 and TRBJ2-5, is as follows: KAGVTQTPRYLIKTRGQQVTLSCSPISGHRSVSWYQQTPGQGLQFLFEYFSETQRNKGNFPGRFSGRQFSNSRSEMNVSTLELGDSALYLCASSQQETQYFGPGTRLLVL.

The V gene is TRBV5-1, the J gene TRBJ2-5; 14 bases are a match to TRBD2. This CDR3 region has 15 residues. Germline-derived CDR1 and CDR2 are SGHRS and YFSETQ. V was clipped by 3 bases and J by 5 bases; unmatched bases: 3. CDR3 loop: CASSSTSGRGETQYF. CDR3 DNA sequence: TGCGCCAGCAGCTCGACTAGCGGGAGGGGGGAGACCCAGTACTTC.

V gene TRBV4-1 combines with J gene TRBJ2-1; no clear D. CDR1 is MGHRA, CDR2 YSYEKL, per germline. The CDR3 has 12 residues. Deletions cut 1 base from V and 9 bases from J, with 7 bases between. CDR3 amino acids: CASSQVSSEQFF. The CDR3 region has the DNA TGCGCCAGCAGCCAAGTTAGCAGTGAGCAGTTCTTC.

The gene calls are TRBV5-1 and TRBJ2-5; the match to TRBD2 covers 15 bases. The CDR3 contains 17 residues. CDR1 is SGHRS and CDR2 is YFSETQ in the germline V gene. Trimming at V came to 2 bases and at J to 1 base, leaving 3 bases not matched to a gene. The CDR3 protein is CASSLGLAGGPQETQYF. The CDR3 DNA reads TGCGCCAGCAGCTTAGGACTAGCGGGAGGGCCCCAAGAGACCCAGTACTTC.

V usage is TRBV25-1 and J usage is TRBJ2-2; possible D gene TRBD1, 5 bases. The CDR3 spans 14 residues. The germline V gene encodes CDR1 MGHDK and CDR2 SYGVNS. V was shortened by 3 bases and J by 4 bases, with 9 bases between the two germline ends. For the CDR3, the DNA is TGTGCCAGCAGTGAGGGCAGGGTCACCGGGGAGCTGTTTTTT. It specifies CASSEGRVTGELFF.